The text below deals with one T cell receptor (beta chain). This specimen belongs to a study of blood T cell repertoires in COVID-19. Study background: Acute-phase and convalescent COVID-19 samples originated in the United States, Italy and Spain.

This CDR3 is 10 amino acids long. CDR1 and CDR2 (germline): MDHEN, SYDVKM. Sequencing used immunoSEQ multiplex PCR; TCRdb keeps in-frame clones, though not all of them. The data contain tens of thousands of clones, approximately 86% of them singletons. This receptor was identified in a human donor in a cohort sampled during active COVID-19. The V gene is TRBV28, the J gene TRBJ2-5; possibly TRBD1 for D (5 bases). The specimen was peripheral blood. This CDR3 is CALKGETQYF. The CDR3 DNA follows: TGTGCTTTGAAGGGGGAGACCCAGTACTTC.